This record looks at one TCR beta chain sequence and its context. The data were taken from a study of CD8 T cells in ankylosing spondylitis. TCRdb reprocessed the 5' RACE reads with MiXCR, giving one entry per CDR3 protein. The table has 300,000 to 400,000 distinct CDR3 sequences, 11% seen once. The V end lost 7 bases, the J end lost 4 bases, and 12 bases lay between the germline ends. The CDR3 extends over 13 amino acids. Germline lookup yields CDR1 SNHLY and CDR2 FYNNEI. Specimen: blood, either unsorted or a sorted T cell fraction (not recorded which). V usage is TRBV2 and J usage is TRBJ2-3; TRBD2 is a possible D gene (6 bases). The source is a female donor with ankylosing spondylitis or in good health (not recorded which). The CDR3 DNA reads TGTGCCAGCAACCCCGGGGGTGCAGATACGCAGTATTTT. Amino acid sequence: CASNPGGADTQYF.